This is a list of T cell receptor beta chains from one sample in a study of identical twins. TCRdb re-analysed the 5' RACE reads in MiXCR, keeping a single row per CDR3 protein. The table has around 480,000 distinct CDR3 sequences, approximately 15% seen once. These sequences were also reported in another study, on yellow fever vaccine responses in identical twins.

Sequences were obtained from CD4+ T cells sorted from blood. These receptors all stem from a woman in her late teens or twenties in good health. Both conserved end residues are part of each CDR3. Each record gives: J gene, V gene, D gene, clone size, CDR3 DNA, CDR3 protein. D genes are given only for firm matches. Size is stated for part of the rows, as once, few or many counts, or as a class when the clone is expanded.

J gene: TRBJ2-2
V gene: TRBV28
D gene: TRBD1
clone size: NA
CDR3 DNA: TGTGCCAGCACCACAGGGGGTTACGTCGGGGAGCTGTTTTTT
CDR3 protein: CASTTGGYVGELFF

J gene: TRBJ2-7
V gene: TRBV4-1
D gene: TRBD1
clone size: NA
CDR3 DNA: TGCGCCAGCAGCTTCCTGGACAGGGTCTACGAGCAGTACTTC
CDR3 protein: CASSFLDRVYEQYF

J gene: TRBJ2-5
V gene: TRBV5-1
D gene: NA
clone size: NA
CDR3 DNA: TGCGCCAGCAGCTTGGGATCGGTGGAGACCCAGTACTTC
CDR3 protein: CASSLGSVETQYF

J gene: TRBJ2-1
V gene: TRBV4-3
D gene: TRBD1
clone size: NA
CDR3 DNA: TGCGCCAGCAGCCAAGAAGCGACAGGGGGGAATGAGCAGTTCTTC
CDR3 protein: CASSQEATGGNEQFF

J gene: TRBJ2-5
V gene: TRBV7-6
D gene: TRBD2
clone size: few
CDR3 DNA: TGTGCCAGCAGCTTGACTCCGGGACTAGCGGGAGAGACCCAGTACTTC
CDR3 protein: CASSLTPGLAGETQYF

J gene: TRBJ1-5
V gene: TRBV6-1
D gene: NA
clone size: NA
CDR3 DNA: TGTGCCAGCAGTGATTCAGGGAGGTCTCAGCCCCAGCATTTT
CDR3 protein: CASSDSGRSQPQHF

J gene: TRBJ2-7
V gene: TRBV11-2
D gene: NA
clone size: few
CDR3 DNA: TGTGCCAGCAGCTTAATTTACAACTACGAGCAGTACTTC
CDR3 protein: CASSLIYNYEQYF

J gene: TRBJ2-5
V gene: TRBV29-1
D gene: TRBD2
clone size: few
CDR3 DNA: TGCAGCGTTGGGGGACTAGTTGGGACCCAGTACTTC
CDR3 protein: CSVGGLVGTQYF

J gene: TRBJ2-6
V gene: TRBV6-2/TRBV6-3
D gene: NA
clone size: NA
CDR3 DNA: TGTGCCAGCAGCCACCCACCCAGGGGGCGGGGGCTGGGGGCCAACGTCCTGACTTTC
CDR3 protein: CASSHPPRGRGLGANVLTF

J gene: TRBJ2-7
V gene: TRBV20-1
D gene: NA
clone size: NA
CDR3 DNA: TGCAGTGCTGGGGTTGGACACTCCTACGAGCAGTACTTC
CDR3 protein: CSAGVGHSYEQYF

J gene: TRBJ2-3
V gene: TRBV15
D gene: NA
clone size: NA
CDR3 DNA: TGTGCCACCAGCAGAGATAGGCGGTCAGATACGCAGTATTTT
CDR3 protein: CATSRDRRSDTQYF

J gene: TRBJ2-5
V gene: TRBV24-1
D gene: TRBD1
clone size: few
CDR3 DNA: TGTGCCACCAGTGACTCCGGACAGGGGGCGGGCGGGACCCAGTACTTC
CDR3 protein: CATSDSGQGAGGTQYF

J gene: TRBJ2-7
V gene: TRBV6-5
D gene: TRBD2
clone size: once
CDR3 DNA: TGTGCCAGCAGTTACTCCCCGACTAGCGGGTTCTCCTACGAGCAGTACTTC
CDR3 protein: CASSYSPTSGFSYEQYF

J gene: TRBJ1-1
V gene: TRBV15
D gene: NA
clone size: few
CDR3 DNA: TGTGCCACCAGCAGAGACAGGGGCGCTGAAGCTTTCTTT
CDR3 protein: CATSRDRGAEAFF

J gene: TRBJ1-1
V gene: TRBV6-6
D gene: NA
clone size: NA
CDR3 DNA: TGTGCCAGCGGTCCTAGACAGGACACTGAAGCTTTCTTT
CDR3 protein: CASGPRQDTEAFF

J gene: TRBJ2-6
V gene: TRBV6-5
D gene: TRBD1
clone size: once
CDR3 DNA: TGTGCCAGCAGTTGGGACAGGGGGCTTTCCGGGGCCAACGTCCTGACTTTC
CDR3 protein: CASSWDRGLSGANVLTF

J gene: TRBJ2-3
V gene: TRBV5-1
D gene: TRBD2
clone size: many
CDR3 DNA: TGCGCCAGCAGCTGGACTAGCGGCACAGATACGCAGTATTTT
CDR3 protein: CASSWTSGTDTQYF

J gene: TRBJ2-2
V gene: TRBV27
D gene: NA
clone size: NA
CDR3 DNA: TGTGCCAGCAGTTCGCTGGATGGACTGATCAGGAACACCGGGGAGCTGTTTTTT
CDR3 protein: CASSSLDGLIRNTGELFF

J gene: TRBJ2-1
V gene: TRBV10-2
D gene: NA
clone size: few
CDR3 DNA: TGCGCCAGCAGTGAGTCGGGCCGGGGGCATGAGCAGTTCTTC
CDR3 protein: CASSESGRGHEQFF

J gene: TRBJ1-2
V gene: TRBV12-3/TRBV12-4
D gene: NA
clone size: NA
CDR3 DNA: TGTGCCAGCAGTTTTTCTGGCGCCGCCTATGGCTACACCTTC
CDR3 protein: CASSFSGAAYGYTF

J gene: TRBJ2-1
V gene: TRBV5-1
D gene: NA
clone size: NA
CDR3 DNA: TGCGCCAGCAGCTCGCGCGAAATTACATCCTTAAGCTCCTACAATGAGCAGTTCTTC
CDR3 protein: CASSSREITSLSSYNEQFF

J gene: TRBJ2-3
V gene: TRBV4-2
D gene: TRBD2
clone size: NA
CDR3 DNA: TGTGCCAGCAGCCCTAGGACTAGCGGGGCTAGCACAGATACGCAGTATTTT
CDR3 protein: CASSPRTSGASTDTQYF